These T cell receptor beta chains were read from a single sample in a study of OX40 agonist ivuxolimab in advanced cancers. The protocol was immunoSEQ multiplex PCR, while the TCRdb copy is restricted to in-frame clones and leaves out a portion. The sample lists roughly 58,000 clones, over 60% seen once, with 6.3% in the top ten. The sequencing here drew on CD4+ or CD8+ T cells sorted from blood, taken in a trial of the OX40 agonist ivuxolimab. The receptors derive from an adult with an advanced solid tumor such as melanoma, head and neck, liver or kidney cancer. CDR3s leave out the opening cysteine and the closing phenylalanine or tryptophan.

CDR3: ASSFGQGAQETQY
J: TRBJ2-5
V: TRBV5-1

CDR3: ASRDRSINSNQPQH
J: TRBJ1-5
V: TRBV10-2

CDR3: ASSVYNEQF
J: TRBJ2-1
V: TRBV14

CDR3: ASSPSRQWDNEQF
J: TRBJ2-1
V: TRBV11-2

CDR3: SVGGLAGGGSTDTQY
J: TRBJ2-3
V: TRBV29-1

CDR3: ASSPESSGGTDTQY
J: TRBJ2-3
V: TRBV5-1

CDR3: ASSPRDGQPQH
J: TRBJ1-5
V: TRBV27

CDR3: ASSQPGQNYGYT
J: TRBJ1-2
V: TRBV6-5

CDR3: ASTFRGAGTDTQY
J: TRBJ2-3
V: TRBV7-6

CDR3: ASRADRGLGYGYT
J: TRBJ1-2
V: TRBV2

CDR3: ASSTDRGLETQY
J: TRBJ2-5
V: TRBV7-8

CDR3: ASSLSAGPNYGYT
J: TRBJ1-2
V: TRBV7-2

CDR3: ASSQETSNYGYT
J: TRBJ1-2
V: TRBV4-1

CDR3: ASSQDRSGDTASTDTQY
J: TRBJ2-3
V: TRBV4-3

CDR3: ASSATLNTEAF
J: TRBJ1-1
V: TRBV7-2

CDR3: ASSLWETQY
J: TRBJ2-5
V: TRBV27

CDR3: ASSVASRGATQY
J: TRBJ2-5
V: TRBV9

CDR3: SVAPRGNEQF
J: TRBJ2-1
V: TRBV29-1

CDR3: ASSSYREENEKLF
J: TRBJ1-4
V: TRBV27

CDR3: ASSPGNRLTDTQY
J: TRBJ2-3
V: TRBV6-5

CDR3: ASSESFQGPYEQY
J: TRBJ2-7
V: TRBV6-1

CDR3: ASSPGTSGNEQF
J: TRBJ2-1
V: TRBV5-1